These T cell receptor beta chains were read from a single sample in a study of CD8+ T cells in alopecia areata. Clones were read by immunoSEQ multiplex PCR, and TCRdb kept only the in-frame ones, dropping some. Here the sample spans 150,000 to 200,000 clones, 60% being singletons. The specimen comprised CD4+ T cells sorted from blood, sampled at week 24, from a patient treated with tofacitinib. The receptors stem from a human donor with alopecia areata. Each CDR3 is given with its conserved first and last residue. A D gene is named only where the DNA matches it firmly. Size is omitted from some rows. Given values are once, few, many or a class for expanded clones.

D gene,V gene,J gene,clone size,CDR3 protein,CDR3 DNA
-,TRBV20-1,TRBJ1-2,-,CSARDLPGQIF,TGCAGTGCTAGAGATCTCCCAGGGCAGATCTTC
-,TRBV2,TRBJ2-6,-,CASSESGSGANVLTF,TGTGCCAGCAGTGAATCGGGGTCTGGGGCCAACGTCCTGACTTTC
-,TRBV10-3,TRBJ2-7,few,CAISGGLEAGYYEQYF,TGTGCCATCAGTGGGGGGCTTGAGGCCGGTTACTACGAGCAGTACTTC
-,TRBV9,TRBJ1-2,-,CASSRDIYGYTF,TGTGCCAGCAGCCGGGACATCTATGGCTACACCTTC
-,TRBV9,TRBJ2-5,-,CASSVGSSQETQYF,TGTGCCAGCAGCGTAGGATCCAGTCAAGAGACCCAGTACTTC
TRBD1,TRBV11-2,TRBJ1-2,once,CASRAVGRDRGLNGYTF,TGTGCCAGCAGAGCGGTAGGCCGGGACAGGGGATTAAATGGCTACACCTTC
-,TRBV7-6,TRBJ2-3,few,CASSLGVRTTDTQYF,TGTGCCAGCAGCTTAGGGGTCAGAACCACAGATACGCAGTATTTT
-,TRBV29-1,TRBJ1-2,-,CSVDQPLGYTF,TGCAGCGTTGACCAGCCACTGGGCTACACCTTC
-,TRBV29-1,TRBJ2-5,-,CSVLGQETQYF,TGCAGCGTTCTGGGGCAAGAGACCCAGTACTTC
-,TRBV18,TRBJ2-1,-,CASSPAYGTISYNEQFF,TGTGCCAGCTCACCGGCCTATGGGACCATCTCCTACAATGAGCAGTTCTTC
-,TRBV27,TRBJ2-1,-,CASSFEQVRGYEQFF,TGTGCCAGCAGTTTCGAACAGGTCCGTGGGTATGAGCAGTTCTTC
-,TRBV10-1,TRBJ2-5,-,CASSENAGKETQYF,TGCGCCAGCAGTGAGAATGCGGGGAAAGAGACCCAGTACTTC
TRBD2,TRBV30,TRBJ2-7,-,CAWSVRGASGNEQYF,TGTGCCTGGAGTGTACGTGGGGCGAGCGGGAACGAGCAGTACTTC
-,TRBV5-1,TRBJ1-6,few,CASAGGEGLSPLHF,TGCGCCAGCGCCGGGGGTGAGGGATTATCACCCCTCCACTTT
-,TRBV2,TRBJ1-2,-,CASSEFGARSNYGYTF,TGTGCCAGCAGTGAATTCGGAGCACGGTCTAACTATGGCTACACCTTC
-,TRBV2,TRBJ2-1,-,CASSESPPRMSSYNEQFF,TGTGCCAGCAGTGAATCCCCCCCCAGGATGAGCTCCTACAATGAGCAGTTCTTC
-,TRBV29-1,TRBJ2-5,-,CSVGQVKETQYF,TGCAGCGTTGGACAGGTCAAAGAGACCCAGTACTTC
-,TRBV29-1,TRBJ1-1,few,CSVGGPNTEAFF,TGCAGCGTTGGGGGCCCGAACACTGAAGCTTTCTTT
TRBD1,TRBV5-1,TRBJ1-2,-,CASSETGVYGYTF,TGCGCCAGCAGCGAGACAGGGGTGTATGGCTACACCTTC
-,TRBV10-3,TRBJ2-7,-,CATGKTSDGDEQYF,TGTGCCACGGGAAAGACATCAGATGGCGACGAGCAGTACTTC
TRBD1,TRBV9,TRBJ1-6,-,CASSARDRQDSPLHF,TGTGCCAGCAGCGCCAGGGACAGGCAGGATTCACCCCTCCACTTT
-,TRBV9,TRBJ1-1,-,CASSRPTGTNTEAFF,TGTGCCAGCAGCCGACCGACGGGGACGAACACTGAAGCTTTCTTT
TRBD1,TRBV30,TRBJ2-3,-,CAWGTGGTDTQYF,TGTGCCTGGGGGACAGGGGGCACAGATACGCAGTATTTT
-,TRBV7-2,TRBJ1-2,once,CASSDTGSVGYTF,TGTGCCAGCAGCGACACAGGGTCTGTCGGCTACACCTTC
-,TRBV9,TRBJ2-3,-,CASSVGTVSTDTQYF,TGTGCCAGCAGCGTAGGGACGGTTAGCACAGATACGCAGTATTTT
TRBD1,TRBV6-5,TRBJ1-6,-,CASSVDRDNSPLHF,TGTGCCAGCAGTGTCGACAGGGATAATTCACCCCTCCACTTT
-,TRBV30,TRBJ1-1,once,CAWTRRGRAFF,TGTGCCTGGACGCGGCGGGGAAGAGCTTTCTTT
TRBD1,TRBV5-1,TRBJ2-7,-,CASSMTGGAYEQYF,TGCGCCAGCAGCATGACAGGGGGGGCCTACGAGCAGTACTTC
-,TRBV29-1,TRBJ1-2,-,CSAGHGLGYTF,TGCAGCGCCGGACACGGCCTAGGCTACACCTTC
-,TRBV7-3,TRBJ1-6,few,CASSLKPNSPLHF,TGTGCCAGCAGCTTAAAGCCGAATTCACCCCTCCACTTT
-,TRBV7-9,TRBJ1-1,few,CAGSTGTLNTEAFF,TGTGCCGGCTCGACCGGGACACTGAACACTGAAGCTTTCTTT
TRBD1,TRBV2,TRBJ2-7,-,CASRVLDRVSYEQYF,TGTGCCAGCAGGGTTTTGGACAGGGTGTCCTACGAGCAGTACTTC
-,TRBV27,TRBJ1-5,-,CASSFTIDQPQHF,TGTGCCAGCAGTTTCACGATTGATCAGCCCCAGCATTTT
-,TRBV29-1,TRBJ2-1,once,CSASSYNEQFF,TGCAGCGCTAGCTCCTACAATGAGCAGTTCTTC
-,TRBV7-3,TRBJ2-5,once,CASSPGVRGETQYF,TGTGCCAGCAGCCCGGGGGTTAGGGGAGAGACCCAGTACTTC
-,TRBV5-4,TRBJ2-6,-,CASTDLMGSGANVLTF,TGTGCCAGCACCGACCTCATGGGCTCTGGGGCCAACGTCCTGACTTTC
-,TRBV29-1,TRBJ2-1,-,CSVDLSGVYNEQFF,TGCAGCGTTGATCTTAGCGGAGTTTACAATGAGCAGTTCTTC
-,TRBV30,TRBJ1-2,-,CACRGAQGYGYTF,TGTGCCTGTCGGGGGGCGCAGGGATATGGCTACACCTTC
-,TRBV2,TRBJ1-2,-,CASSADSLYGYTF,TGTGCCAGCAGCGCGGACAGCCTGTATGGCTACACCTTC
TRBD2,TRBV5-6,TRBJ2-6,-,CASRGRGMPTGANVLTF,TGTGCCAGCAGGGGGAGGGGAATGCCGACTGGGGCCAACGTCCTGACTTTC
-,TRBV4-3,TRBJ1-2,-,CASSQRGNYGYTF,TGCGCCAGCAGCCAACGAGGGAACTATGGCTACACCTTC